A selection of T cell receptor beta chains follows, all from one sample in a study of shared clonotypes between healthy human individuals. Method: immunoSEQ multiplex PCR; TCRdb's copy keeps in-frame clones and lacks some. The sample shows hundreds of thousands of clones, 92% of them seen only once. Material for sequencing was naive CD8+ T cells sorted from blood. These receptors all come from a young man in good health. CDR3s include the opening cysteine and the closing phenylalanine or tryptophan. D genes are given only for firm matches. Some rows mark clone size as missing; the rest say once, few, many or name a class of expanded clone.

>.|TRBJ2-3|TRBV7-9|.
TGTGCCAGCAGCTTATGGGGGGCTAGCGGCACAGATACGCAGTATTTT
CASSLWGASGTDTQYF
>TRBD2|TRBJ2-5|TRBV7-6|.
TGTGCCAGCAGCTTATCCGGGGGACTAGCTTTTCAGGAGACCCAGTACTTC
CASSLSGGLAFQETQYF
>TRBD2|TRBJ2-1|TRBV4-3|.
TGCGCCAGCAGCCAAGATGACCGGGAGGGAGGTGAGCAGTTCTTC
CASSQDDREGGEQFF
>.|TRBJ2-2|TRBV28|once
TGTGCCAGCAGTTTATGGGGTAGGTGGACCGAGAATTGGAACACCGGGGAGCTGTTTTTT
CASSLWGRWTENWNTGELFF
>TRBD1|TRBJ2-1|TRBV5-1|.
TGCGCCAGCAGAGAGTTAGGGACAGGGTACTTTAATGAGCAGTTCTTC
CASRELGTGYFNEQFF
>.|TRBJ2-1|TRBV7-9|few
TGTGCCAGCAGTTACAGACCCAATGAGCAGTTCTTC
CASSYRPNEQFF
>TRBD1|TRBJ2-7|TRBV2|.
TGTGCCAGCAGTGAGGAACAGGGGGCGCGGTACGAGCAGTACTTC
CASSEEQGARYEQYF
>.|TRBJ2-7|TRBV7-9|.
TGTGCCAGCAGCTTAGTTGTCAGTTGGTACGAGCAGTACTTC
CASSLVVSWYEQYF
>.|TRBJ2-1|TRBV12-5|.
TGTGCTAGTGGTTTGTTAGAGGACTCACCCTACAATGAGCAGTTCTTC
CASGLLEDSPYNEQFF
>TRBD1|TRBJ2-5|TRBV11-2|.
TGTGCCAGCAGCCCACACCCGGACAGGAGAGAAGAGACCCAGTACTTC
CASSPHPDRREETQYF
>TRBD2|TRBJ2-1|TRBV7-9|.
TGTGCCAGCAACAATGGACTAGCGGGAGGGCCCTATGAGCAGTTCTTC
CASNNGLAGGPYEQFF
>TRBD2|TRBJ2-1|TRBV5-1|.
TGCGCCAGCAGCTTGATTGAGGAACGGGGGGGTGTTTACAATGAGCAGTTCTTC
CASSLIEERGGVYNEQFF
>TRBD1|TRBJ2-7|TRBV7-9|.
TGTGCCAGCAGCCCTGGGGACAGTTACGAGCAGTACTTC
CASSPGDSYEQYF
>TRBD1|TRBJ2-1|TRBV12-5|.
TGTGCTAGTGGTGGCGTCGGGACAGGGACAGGCAATGAGCAGTTCTTC
CASGGVGTGTGNEQFF
>.|TRBJ2-7|TRBV11-2|.
TGTGCCAGCAGCTTCAGGGTTACCTACGAGCAGTACTTC
CASSFRVTYEQYF
>.|TRBJ2-7|TRBV27|.
TGTGCCAGCAGTTCAGGGGTCTCCTACGAGCAGTACTTC
CASSSGVSYEQYF
>.|TRBJ1-1|TRBV27|.
TGTGCCAGCAGCCTCGATTCGAACACTGAAGCTTTCTTT
CASSLDSNTEAFF
>.|TRBJ2-1|TRBV7-6|.
TGTGCCAGCAGCTTAGCCGGGGGTAACAATGAGCAGTTCTTC
CASSLAGGNNEQFF
>.|TRBJ2-1|TRBV19|.
TGTGCCAGTACCACTAGGTGGAATGAGCAGTTCTTC
CASTTRWNEQFF
>.|TRBJ2-7|TRBV27|.
TGTGCCAGCAGCTTAAACCCCGGGACAAAATCCTACGAGCAGTACTTC
CASSLNPGTKSYEQYF
>TRBD1|TRBJ2-7|TRBV7-9|once
TGTGCCAGCAGTATGGACAGGGGTAACTCCTACGAGCAGTACTTC
CASSMDRGNSYEQYF
>.|TRBJ2-1|TRBV11-2|.
TGTGCCAGCAGCTTCGGAAATGAGCAGTTCTTC
CASSFGNEQFF
>.|TRBJ2-5|TRBV7-8|.
TGTGCCAGCAGCTTGGGCTCGGAGACCCAGTACTTC
CASSLGSETQYF
>TRBD2|TRBJ2-1|TRBV5-6|once
TGTGCCAGCAGGGTAGCGGGAGCGGGGATACATGAGCAGTTCTTC
CASRVAGAGIHEQFF
>.|TRBJ2-3|TRBV7-9|.
TGTGCCAGCAGCCAAAATTCGGCAGATACGCAGTATTTT
CASSQNSADTQYF
>TRBD2|TRBJ2-1|TRBV6-5|.
TGTGCCAGCAGTTACTATAGCGGGTCGGGGGACAATGAGCAGTTCTTC
CASSYYSGSGDNEQFF
>.|TRBJ2-7|TRBV27|.
TGTGCCAGCAGTTCTTATTCGACGGGAAACTACGAGCAGTACTTC
CASSSYSTGNYEQYF
>.|TRBJ2-1|TRBV28|.
TGTGCCAGCCGGGAGTACCACAATGAGCAGTTCTTC
CASREYHNEQFF
>.|TRBJ2-2|TRBV7-9|.
TGTGCCAGCAGCGTGACAGTAGCCACCGGGGAGCTGTTTTTT
CASSVTVATGELFF
>.|TRBJ1-4|TRBV9|.
TGTGCCAGCAGCGTATCAGGGGACGGCACTAATGAAAAACTGTTTTTT
CASSVSGDGTNEKLFF
>.|TRBJ2-1|TRBV11-2|.
TGTGCCAGCAGGGATCCCTGGGAGAACTACAATGAGCAGTTCTTC
CASRDPWENYNEQFF
>TRBD1|TRBJ1-5|TRBV4-1|.
TGCGCCAGCAGCCAAGGGGCGGCCAGGGGGCGGGTTAGCAATCAGCCCCAGCATTTT
CASSQGAARGRVSNQPQHF
>.|TRBJ2-1|TRBV9|once
TGTGCCAGCAGCGTAGCACTTTCCGCTAATGAGCAGTTCTTC
CASSVALSANEQFF
>.|TRBJ2-2|TRBV28|once
TGTGCCAGCAGTTTATTCCGGGCCGGGGAGCTGTTTTTT
CASSLFRAGELFF
>.|TRBJ1-5|TRBV28|.
TGTGCCAGCTTGGGGGCACTGCGGGGCAATCAGCCCCAGCATTTT
CASLGALRGNQPQHF
>.|TRBJ1-1|TRBV7-2|.
TGTGCCAGCAGCTCCGGACTCCTCGGCTTAAAGAACACTGAAGCTTTCTTT
CASSSGLLGLKNTEAFF
>TRBD2|TRBJ2-5|TRBV7-9|.
TGTGCCAGCAGCCCGCGCGGGGGGACTAGTTCACAAGAGACCCAGTACTTC
CASSPRGGTSSQETQYF
>TRBD1|TRBJ1-1|TRBV19|.
TGTGCCAGTAGTATCCTAGGGACAGGGGGAGAAGCTTTCTTT
CASSILGTGGEAFF
>.|TRBJ2-7|TRBV11-2|.
TGTGCCAGCAGCTCACCGGGACTCACCTACGAGCAGTACTTC
CASSSPGLTYEQYF
>TRBD2|TRBJ2-4|TRBV2|.
TGTGCCAGCAGTGAAGCGCAGGGAGGTTGGGCTAGCGGGAGTAGAGTCAAAAACATTCAGTACTTC
CASSEAQGGWASGSRVKNIQYF
>TRBD2|TRBJ2-5|TRBV6-6|.
TGTGCCAGCACCCTTGGGGGACTAGAAGAGACCCAGTACTTC
CASTLGGLEETQYF
>.|TRBJ2-5|TRBV28|.
TGTGCCAGCAGTTTGTGGGGGCGTGAGGAGACCCAGTACTTC
CASSLWGREETQYF
>TRBD2|TRBJ2-7|TRBV28|.
TGTGCCAGCAGTTTACTAGCGGGAAGCTACGAGCAGTACTTC
CASSLLAGSYEQYF
>.|TRBJ2-2|TRBV5-1|once
TGCGCCAGCAGCTTGTCACAGGGCCTCATCACCGGGGAGCTGTTTTTT
CASSLSQGLITGELFF
>TRBD2|TRBJ2-2|TRBV7-2|.
TGTGCCAGCAGCTTAGGACTAGCCCGGAACACCGGGGAGCTGTTTTTT
CASSLGLARNTGELFF
>TRBD1|TRBJ2-1|TRBV19|once
TGTGCCAGTAGTATAGGGCAGGGGGCTCGCTACAATGAGCAGTTCTTC
CASSIGQGARYNEQFF
>.|TRBJ2-3|TRBV5-4|.
TGTGCCAGCAGCTTGGACAGCGGTTCATCCACAGATACGCAGTATTTT
CASSLDSGSSTDTQYF
>TRBD2|TRBJ2-2|TRBV10-3|.
TGTGCCATCAGCGATAGCGGGAGGGACACCGGGGAGCTGTTTTTT
CAISDSGRDTGELFF
>TRBD2|TRBJ2-5|TRBV5-4|.
TGTGCCAGCCGGGGGGACGAGACCCAGTACTTC
CASRGDETQYF